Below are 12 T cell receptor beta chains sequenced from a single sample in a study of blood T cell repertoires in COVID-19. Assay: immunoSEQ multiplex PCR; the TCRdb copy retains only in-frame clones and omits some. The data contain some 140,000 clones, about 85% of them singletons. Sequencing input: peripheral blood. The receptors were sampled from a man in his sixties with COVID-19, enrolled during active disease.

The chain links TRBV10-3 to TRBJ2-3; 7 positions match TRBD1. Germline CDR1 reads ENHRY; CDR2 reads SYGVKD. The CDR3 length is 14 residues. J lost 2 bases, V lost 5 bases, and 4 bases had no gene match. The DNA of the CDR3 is TGTGCCATCAGTACAGGGGCACCCACAGATACGCAGTATTTT. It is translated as CAISTGAPTDTQYF.

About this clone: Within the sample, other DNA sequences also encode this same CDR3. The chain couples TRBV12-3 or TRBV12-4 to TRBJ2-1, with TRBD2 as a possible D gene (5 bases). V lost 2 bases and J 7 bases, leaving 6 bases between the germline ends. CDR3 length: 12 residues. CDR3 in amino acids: CASSLRGNEQFF. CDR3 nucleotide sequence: TGTGCCAGCAGTTTACGCGGGAATGAGCAGTTCTTC.

CDR3 amino acids: CASSQGGSYGYTF. The CDR3 coding sequence is TGTGCCAGCAGCCAAGGGGGTTCCTATGGCTACACCTTC. This chain joins TRBV28 and TRBJ1-2; TRBD1 might be the D (6 bases). Germline CDR1 is MDHEN and CDR2 is SYDVKM. With 6 bases removed from V and 4 bases from J, the gap between germline ends came to 12 bases. The CDR3 sequence is 13 residues long.

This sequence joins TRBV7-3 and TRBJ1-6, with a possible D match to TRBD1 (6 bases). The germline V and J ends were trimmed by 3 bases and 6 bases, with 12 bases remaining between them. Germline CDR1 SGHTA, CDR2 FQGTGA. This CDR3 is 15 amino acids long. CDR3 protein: CASSLTTGFNSPLHF. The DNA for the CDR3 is TGTGCCAGCAGCTTGACGACAGGATTTAATTCACCCCTCCACTTT.

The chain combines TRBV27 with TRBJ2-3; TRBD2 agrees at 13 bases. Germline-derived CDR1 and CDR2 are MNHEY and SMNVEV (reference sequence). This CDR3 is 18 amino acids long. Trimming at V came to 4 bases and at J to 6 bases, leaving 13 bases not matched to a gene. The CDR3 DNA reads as TGTGCCAGCAGTTCGACTAGCGGGGGGTCTGCGTCACCCGATACGCAGTATTTT. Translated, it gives CASSSTSGGSASPDTQYF.

The CDR3 DNA follows: TGTGCCAGCAGCTTAGGGGGACAGGGATTTTCACCCCTCCACTTT. Amino acids: CASSLGGQGFSPLHF. The J gene is TRBJ1-6, the V gene TRBV6-5; 9 bases match TRBD1. Germline assignment: CDR1 MNHEY and CDR2 SVGAGI. There are 15 residues in the CDR3. V was pared by 6 bases and J by 9 bases, with 9 bases of the junction left unmatched.

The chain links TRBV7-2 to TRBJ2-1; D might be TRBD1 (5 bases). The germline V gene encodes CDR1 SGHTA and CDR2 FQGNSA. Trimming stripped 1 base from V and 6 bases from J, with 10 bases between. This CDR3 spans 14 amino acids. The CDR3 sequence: CASSLVAGRNEQFF. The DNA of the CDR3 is TGTGCCAGCAGCTTAGTTGCAGGGCGCAATGAGCAGTTCTTC.

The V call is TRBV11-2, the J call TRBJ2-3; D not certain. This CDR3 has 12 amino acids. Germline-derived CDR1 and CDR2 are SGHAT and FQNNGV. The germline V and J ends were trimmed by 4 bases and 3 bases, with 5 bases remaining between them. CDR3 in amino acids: CASSSETDTQYF. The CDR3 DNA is TGTGCCAGCAGCTCGGAGACAGATACGCAGTATTTT.

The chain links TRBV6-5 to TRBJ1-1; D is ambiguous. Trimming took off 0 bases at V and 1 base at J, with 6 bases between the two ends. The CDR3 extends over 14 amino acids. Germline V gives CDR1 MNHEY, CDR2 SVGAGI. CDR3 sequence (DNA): TGTGCCAGCAGTTACTCGGAGGGGAACACTGAAGCTTTCTTT. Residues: CASSYSEGNTEAFF.

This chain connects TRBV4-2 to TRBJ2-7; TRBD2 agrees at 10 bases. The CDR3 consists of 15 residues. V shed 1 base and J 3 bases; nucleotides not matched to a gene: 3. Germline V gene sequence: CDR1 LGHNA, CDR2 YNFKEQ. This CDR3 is CASSQGTSGYYEQYF. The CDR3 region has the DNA TGTGCCAGCAGCCAAGGGACTAGCGGATACTACGAGCAGTACTTC.

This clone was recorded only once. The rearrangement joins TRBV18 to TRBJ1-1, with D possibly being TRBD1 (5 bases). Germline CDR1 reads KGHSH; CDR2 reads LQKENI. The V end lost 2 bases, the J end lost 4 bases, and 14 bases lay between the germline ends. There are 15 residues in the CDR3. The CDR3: CASSPSGLKGTEAFF. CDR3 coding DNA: TGTGCCAGCTCACCATCAGGGCTAAAGGGCACTGAAGCTTTCTTT.

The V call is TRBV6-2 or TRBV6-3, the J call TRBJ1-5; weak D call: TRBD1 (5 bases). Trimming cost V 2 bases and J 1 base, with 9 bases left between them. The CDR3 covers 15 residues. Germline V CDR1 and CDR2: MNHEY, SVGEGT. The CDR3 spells CASSYEGVSNQPQHF. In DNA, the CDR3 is TGTGCCAGCAGTTACGAAGGGGTGAGCAATCAGCCCCAGCATTTT.